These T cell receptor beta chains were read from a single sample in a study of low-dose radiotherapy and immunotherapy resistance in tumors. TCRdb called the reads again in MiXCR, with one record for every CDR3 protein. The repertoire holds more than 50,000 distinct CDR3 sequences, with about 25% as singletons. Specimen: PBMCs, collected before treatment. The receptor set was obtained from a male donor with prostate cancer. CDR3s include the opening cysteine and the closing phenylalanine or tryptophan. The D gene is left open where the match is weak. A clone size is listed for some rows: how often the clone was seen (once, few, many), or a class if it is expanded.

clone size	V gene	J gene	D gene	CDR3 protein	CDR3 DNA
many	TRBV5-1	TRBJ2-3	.	CASSELGATQYF	TGCGCCAGCAGCGAGCTGGGGGCTACGCAGTATTTT
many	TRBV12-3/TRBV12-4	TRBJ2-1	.	CASSPTRSSYNEQFF	TGTGCCAGCAGCCCGACTAGAAGCTCCTACAATGAGCAGTTCTTC
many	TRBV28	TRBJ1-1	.	CASSRGLTEAFF	TGTGCCAGCTCGCGGGGACTCACTGAAGCTTTCTTT
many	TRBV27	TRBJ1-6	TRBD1	CASSFTGQGVYNSPLHF	TGTGCCAGCAGTTTCACCGGACAGGGGGTGTATAATTCACCCCTCCACTTT
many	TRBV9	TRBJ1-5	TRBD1	CASSVTRTGGRKSNQPQHF	TGTGCCAGCAGCGTGACAAGGACAGGGGGCAGAAAGAGCAATCAGCCCCAGCATTTT
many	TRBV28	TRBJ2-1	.	CASDGSYNEQFF	TGTGCCAGCGACGGCTCCTACAATGAGCAGTTCTTC
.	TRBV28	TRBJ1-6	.	CASSFLSRIDSPLHF	TGTGCCAGCAGTTTTTTATCGCGGATCGATTCACCCCTCCACTTT
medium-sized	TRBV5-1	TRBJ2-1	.	CASSLAQPGEGAELYNEQFF	TGCGCCAGCAGCTTGGCCCAGCCAGGGGAGGGGGCCGAATTATACAATGAGCAGTTCTTC
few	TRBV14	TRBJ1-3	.	CASSQGDRASGNTIYF	TGTGCCAGCAGCCAAGGCGACCGCGCCTCTGGAAACACCATATATTTT
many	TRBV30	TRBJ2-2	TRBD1	CAWNRGDTGELFF	TGTGCCTGGAACAGGGGGGACACCGGGGAGCTGTTTTTT
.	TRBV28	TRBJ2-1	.	CASAGYEQFF	TGTGCCAGCGCTGGATATGAGCAGTTCTTC
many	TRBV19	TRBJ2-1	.	CASSVAALAYNEQFF	TGTGCCAGTAGCGTAGCGGCACTAGCCTACAATGAGCAGTTCTTC
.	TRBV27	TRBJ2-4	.	CASSFGGGNIQYF	TGTGCCAGCAGTTTTGGGGGTGGGAACATTCAGTACTTC
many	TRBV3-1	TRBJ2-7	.	CASSQERGGSSYEQYF	TGTGCCAGCAGCCAGGAGAGGGGTGGGTCCTCCTACGAGCAGTACTTC
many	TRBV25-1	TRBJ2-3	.	CASSRRGVDTQYF	TGTGCCAGCTCCCGAAGGGGGGTAGATACGCAGTATTTT
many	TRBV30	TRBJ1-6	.	CAWTPLTGKNSPLHF	TGTGCCTGGACCCCTTTAACAGGGAAAAATTCACCCCTCCACTTT
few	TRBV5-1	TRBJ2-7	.	CASSPEVGLYEQYF	TGCGCCAGCAGCCCAGAGGTGGGACTCTACGAGCAGTACTTC
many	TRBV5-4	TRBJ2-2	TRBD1	CASSLGTGRTGELFF	TGTGCCAGCAGCTTGGGGACAGGGAGGACCGGGGAGCTGTTTTTT
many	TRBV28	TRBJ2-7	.	CASSLAGTSSYEQYF	TGTGCCAGCAGTTTAGCAGGCACATCCTCCTACGAGCAGTACTTC
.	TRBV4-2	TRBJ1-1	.	CASSQEDPAEAFF	TGTGCCAGCAGCCAAGAGGATCCGGCTGAAGCTTTCTTT
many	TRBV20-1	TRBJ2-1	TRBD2	CSAMTSGGQYNEQFF	TGCAGTGCTATGACTAGCGGGGGTCAATACAATGAGCAGTTCTTC
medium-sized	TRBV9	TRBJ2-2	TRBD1	CASSVAGTGGLDTGELFF	TGTGCCAGCAGCGTAGCAGGGACAGGGGGCTTGGACACCGGGGAGCTGTTTTTT
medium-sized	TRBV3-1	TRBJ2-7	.	CASSQASRLSSSYEQYF	TGTGCCAGCAGCCAAGCGTCGCGGCTAAGTAGCTCCTACGAGCAGTACTTC
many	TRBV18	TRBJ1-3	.	CASSPGTGNTIYF	TGTGCCAGCTCACCGGGGACTGGAAACACCATATATTTT
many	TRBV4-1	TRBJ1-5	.	CASSQGAGEPQHF	TGCGCCAGCAGCCAAGGGGCTGGGGAGCCCCAGCATTTT
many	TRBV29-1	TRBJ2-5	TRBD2	CSVQGGGETQYF	TGCAGCGTTCAAGGCGGGGGAGAGACCCAGTACTTC
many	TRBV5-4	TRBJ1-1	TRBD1	CASSRGQGDTEAFF	TGTGCCAGCAGCAGGGGACAGGGGGACACTGAAGCTTTCTTT
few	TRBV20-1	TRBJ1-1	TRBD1	CSADPGQVNTEAFF	TGCAGTGCTGATCCGGGACAGGTGAACACTGAAGCTTTCTTT
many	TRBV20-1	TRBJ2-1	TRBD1	CSARGQEGTNEQFF	TGCAGTGCCCGGGGACAGGAGGGGACCAATGAGCAGTTCTTC
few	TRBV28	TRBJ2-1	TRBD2	CASTSGTTYNEQFF	TGTGCCAGCACCTCCGGGACTACATACAATGAGCAGTTCTTC
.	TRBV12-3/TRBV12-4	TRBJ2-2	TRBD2	CASSKGLAGDGGVLFF	TGTGCCAGCAGCAAGGGACTAGCGGGAGACGGAGGGGTGCTGTTTTTT
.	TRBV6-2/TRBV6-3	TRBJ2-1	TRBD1	CASSNPRQGPIYNEQFF	TGTGCCAGCAGTAACCCCCGACAGGGACCGATCTACAATGAGCAGTTCTTC
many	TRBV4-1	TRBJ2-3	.	CASSLTYTGLLGDTQYF	TGCGCCAGCAGCCTCACCTACACAGGGCTCCTCGGGGATACGCAGTATTTT
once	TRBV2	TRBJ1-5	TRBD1	CASSLGTGGNQPQHF	TGTGCCAGCAGCCTCGGGACAGGGGGCAATCAGCCCCAGCATTTT
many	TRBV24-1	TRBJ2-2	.	CATSEQTARKAGELFF	TGTGCCACCAGTGAGCAGACAGCTCGGAAGGCCGGGGAGCTGTTTTTT
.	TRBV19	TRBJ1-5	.	CASSIVRGAGQPQHF	TGTGCCAGTAGTATAGTACGGGGGGCAGGTCAGCCCCAGCATTTT
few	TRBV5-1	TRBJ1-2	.	CASSSGQYGYTF	TGCGCCAGCAGCTCTGGACAGTATGGCTACACCTTC
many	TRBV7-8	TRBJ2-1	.	CASSPMQLRGLGSNEQFF	TGTGCCAGCAGCCCAATGCAACTACGGGGACTGGGGAGCAATGAGCAGTTCTTC
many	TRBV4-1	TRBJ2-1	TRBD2	CASSQEELAGDEQFF	TGCGCCAGCAGCCAAGAGGAACTAGCGGGGGATGAGCAGTTCTTC
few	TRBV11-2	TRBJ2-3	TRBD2	CASRHPNGGDTQYF	TGTGCCAGCAGACATCCCAACGGGGGGGATACGCAGTATTTT
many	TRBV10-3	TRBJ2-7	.	CAISEVSSYEQYF	TGTGCCATCAGTGAGGTGAGCTCCTACGAGCAGTACTTC
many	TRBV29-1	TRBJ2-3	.	CSVLRGSADTQYF	TGCAGCGTCCTGAGAGGGTCGGCAGATACGCAGTATTTT
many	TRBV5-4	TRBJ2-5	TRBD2	CASSMGLAGQETQYF	TGTGCCAGCAGCATGGGACTAGCGGGTCAAGAGACCCAGTACTTC
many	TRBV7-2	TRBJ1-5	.	CASSFGGFGDQPQHF	TGTGCCAGCAGCTTCGGGGGATTTGGTGATCAGCCCCAGCATTTT
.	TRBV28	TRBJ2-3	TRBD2	CASVGVGLAGPSNTQYF	TGTGCCAGCGTGGGGGTAGGACTAGCGGGGCCCAGTAATACGCAGTATTTT
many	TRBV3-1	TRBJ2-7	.	CASSPPRPPYEQYF	TGTGCCAGCAGCCCCCCTCGTCCGCCCTACGAGCAGTACTTC
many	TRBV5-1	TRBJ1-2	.	CASSSEGNGYTF	TGCGCCAGCAGCTCGGAGGGTAATGGCTACACCTTC
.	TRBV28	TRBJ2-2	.	CASSLWGPDNTEAFFGQGTGELFF	.
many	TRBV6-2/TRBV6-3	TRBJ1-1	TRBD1	CASSEWTGYSPEAFF	TGTGCCAGCAGTGAATGGACAGGGTATTCGCCTGAAGCTTTCTTT
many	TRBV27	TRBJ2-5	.	CASSLSGGTQYF	TGTGCCAGCAGTTTATCCGGGGGGACCCAGTACTTC
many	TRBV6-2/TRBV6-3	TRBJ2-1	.	CASSLGRGIGNEQFF	TGTGCCAGCAGTTTAGGGCGTGGTATAGGCAATGAGCAGTTCTTC
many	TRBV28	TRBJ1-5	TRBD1	CASSSGTGIQSQHF	TGTGCCAGCAGTTCCGGGACAGGGATACAGTCCCAGCATTTT
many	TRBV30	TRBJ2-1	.	CAWSVGGVNEQFF	TGTGCCTGGAGTGTAGGCGGGGTCAATGAGCAGTTCTTC
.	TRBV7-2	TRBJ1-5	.	CASSLEFGGSQPQHF	TGTGCCAGCAGCTTAGAGTTTGGGGGGAGTCAGCCCCAGCATTTT
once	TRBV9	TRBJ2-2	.	CASSGLTGNTGELFF	TGTGCCAGCAGCGGACTTACCGGGAACACCGGGGAGCTGTTTTTT
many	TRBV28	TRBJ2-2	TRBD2	CAGGRAGAGELFF	TGTGCCGGTGGAAGGGCGGGGGCCGGGGAGCTGTTTTTT
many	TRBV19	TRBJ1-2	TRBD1	CASRAQGEFGYTF	TGTGCCAGTAGAGCACAGGGGGAGTTTGGCTACACCTTC
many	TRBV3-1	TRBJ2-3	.	CASSQLGSLTDTQYF	TGTGCCAGCAGCCAATTGGGTAGTCTCACAGATACGCAGTATTTT
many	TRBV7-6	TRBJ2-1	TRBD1	CASSSTGANNEQFF	TGTGCCAGCAGCTCCACAGGGGCGAACAATGAGCAGTTCTTC